A single sample gave rise to the 21 T cell receptor beta chains below, sequenced in a study of OX40 agonist ivuxolimab in advanced cancers. Assay used: immunoSEQ multiplex PCR; TCRdb lists only in-frame clones, some missing. The sample shows around 26,000 clones, around nine tenths of them seen only once. This sample comprised CD4+ or CD8+ T cells sorted from blood, obtained in a trial of the OX40 agonist ivuxolimab. These receptors originate from an adult with an advanced solid tumor such as melanoma, head and neck, liver or kidney cancer.

This clone has a handful of counts. The chain carries TRBV27 and TRBJ1-1; D not certain. Germline V gene sequence: CDR1 MNHEY, CDR2 SMNVEV (reference sequence). This CDR3 is built from 12 residues. V lost 1 base and J lost 8, with 8 bases in between. This CDR3 reads CASSLLGREAFF. CDR3 DNA sequence: TGTGCCAGCAGTTTATTGGGCAGGGAAGCTTTCTTT.

This chain connects TRBV6-1 to TRBJ1-5; D possibly corresponds to TRBD1 (6 bases). Trimming left V 3 bases short and J 7 bases short, with 13 bases between. Germline loops: CDR1 MNHNS, CDR2 SASEGT. The CDR3 has 14 amino acids. CDR3 DNA: TGTGCCAGCAGTGAGCGGGGGGGCCGGCAGCCCCAGCATTTT. It yields the protein CASSERGGRQPQHF.

The chain employs TRBV28 and TRBJ1-4, with TRBD1 matching 7 bases. Germline loops: CDR1 MDHEN, CDR2 SYDVKM. V trimming: 4 bases; J trimming: 6 bases; junction bases outside the gene matches: 11. This CDR3 has 16 amino acids. CDR3 bases: TGTGCCAGCAGTTCGAACACACAGGGGCCCTATGAAAAACTGTTTTTT. It translates to CASSSNTQGPYEKLFF.

The V and J genes are TRBV7-9 and TRBJ2-1; a possible D gene is TRBD2 (6 bases). The V end lost 7 bases, the J end lost 3 bases, and 19 bases lay between the germline ends. There are 16 residues in the CDR3. The germline V gene encodes CDR1 SEHNR and CDR2 FQNEAQ (reference sequence). DNA for the CDR3: TGTGCCAGCACCCCAGTTCGAGCGGGCCACTACAATGAGCAGTTCTTC. Translation gives CASTPVRAGHYNEQFF. The variable domain in full, completed from reference TRBV7-9 and TRBJ2-1, reads DTGVSQNPRHKITKRGQNVTFRCDPISEHNRLYWYRQTLGQGPEFLTYFQNEAQLEKSRLLSDRFSAERPKGSFSTLEIQRTEQGDSAMYLCASTPVRAGHYNEQFFGPGTRLTVL.

V gene TRBV7-3 combines with J gene TRBJ1-2; possibly TRBD1 for D (6 bases). Deletions cut 5 bases from V and 0 bases from J, with 31 bases between. CDR3 size: 21 residues. CDR1 is SGHTA and CDR2 is FQGTGA in the germline V gene. Here the CDR3 DNA reads TGTGCCAGCAGCGTTAAGAACGTCCGGGACATTACCCTTGCCGCTAACTATGGCTACACCTTC. Amino acids: CASSVKNVRDITLAANYGYTF.

This clone turned up a few times. The chain combines TRBV28 with TRBJ1-1; 9 bases fit TRBD1. With 5 bases clipped from V and 0 bases from J, the junction kept 10 bases outside the gene matches. The V gene's germline CDR1 is MDHEN and CDR2 SYDVKM. The CDR3 is 17 residues long. CDR3 sequence (DNA): TGTGCCAGCAGTGTTAGGGGACAGGGCGACATGAACACTGAAGCTTTCTTT. As protein: CASSVRGQGDMNTEAFF.

The chain recombines TRBV28 with TRBJ1-2, with D possibly being TRBD1 (5 bases). This CDR3 comprises 11 residues. Trimming removed 4 bases from V and 6 bases from J, with 6 bases in between. The germline V gene has CDR1 MDHEN and CDR2 SYDVKM. This CDR3 is CASSSTDGYTF. The CDR3 bases are TGTGCCAGCAGTTCGACAGATGGCTACACCTTC.

The chain has TRBV6-1 and TRBJ2-6; no firm D call. The CDR3 is 15 residues long. With 0 bases removed from V and 0 bases from J, the gap between germline ends came to 3 bases. Germline V gives CDR1 MNHNS, CDR2 SASEGT. The CDR3 coding sequence is TGTGCCAGCAGTGAAGCGCCCTCTGGGGCCAACGTCCTGACTTTC. The encoded protein is CASSEAPSGANVLTF.

The rearrangement uses TRBV27 and TRBJ2-1; maybe TRBD2 (7 bases). The germline gives CDR1 MNHEY, CDR2 SMNVEV (reference sequence). This CDR3 region has 15 residues. The V gene lost 2 bases and the J gene lost 7 bases, with 15 bases spanning the gap. CDR3 residues: CASSLGGAGRNEQFF. The CDR3, as DNA: TGTGCCAGCAGTTTAGGGGGGGCCGGGCGGAATGAGCAGTTCTTC.

This chain links TRBV7-2 with TRBJ1-2; maybe TRBD1 (6 bases). CDR1 is SGHTA, CDR2 FQGNSA, per germline. This CDR3 has 15 amino acids. The germline V and J ends were trimmed by 5 bases and 0 bases, with 13 bases remaining between them. CDR3 amino acids: CASSAYGQSNYGYTF. The CDR3 region has the DNA TGTGCCAGCAGCGCCTATGGACAGTCTAACTATGGCTACACCTTC.

The V call is TRBV30, the J call TRBJ2-1; D is perhaps TRBD2 (6 bases). V lost 4 bases and J 4 bases, leaving 14 bases between the germline ends. Germline lookup yields CDR1 GTSNPN and CDR2 SVGIG (reference sequence). CDR3 size: 14 residues. This CDR3 is CAWKPSGLYNEQFF. In DNA, the CDR3 is TGTGCCTGGAAGCCAAGCGGGTTATACAATGAGCAGTTCTTC.

A remark on this clone: Other DNA sequences from this sample encode an identical CDR3 as well. Here the CDR3 reads CASSRDSNQPQHF. The CDR3 DNA follows: TGTGCCAGCAGTAGGGACAGTAATCAGCCCCAGCATTTT. The chain joins TRBV27 to TRBJ1-5; 7 nucleotides line up with TRBD1. Trimming at V came to 5 bases and at J to 4 bases, leaving 2 bases not matched to a gene. The CDR3 is made up of 13 amino acids. In germline, CDR1 is MNHEY, CDR2 SMNVEV (reference sequence).

This clone was seen a single time. The V call is TRBV6-6, the J call TRBJ2-7, with D possibly TRBD2 on 6 matching bases. The V gene's germline CDR1 is MNHNY and CDR2 SVGAGI (reference sequence). This CDR3 region has 15 residues. V dropped 0 bases and J dropped 4 bases, with 13 bases sitting between them. The DNA for the CDR3 is TGTGCCAGCAGTTACTCGTCGGAGGGATCGTACGAGCAGTACTTC. Its protein product is CASSYSSEGSYEQYF.

This sequence joins TRBV5-4 and TRBJ2-3; no reliable D call. Trimming left V 7 bases short and J 3 bases short, with 9 bases between. Germline CDR1 reads SGHNT; CDR2 reads YYREEE (reference sequence). The CDR3 runs to 12 residues. CDR3 region: CASASMTDTQYF. The CDR3 region has the DNA TGTGCCAGCGCCTCAATGACAGATACGCAGTATTTT.

This sequence joins TRBV15 and TRBJ2-7; D gene uncertain. Germline CDR1 and CDR2: LNHNV and YYDKDF (reference sequence). The V end was cut by 0 bases, the J end by 6 bases, with 12 bases between. The CDR3 has 14 residues. As DNA, the CDR3 is TGTGCCACCAGCAGAGATCTGGCAGGACGCGAGCAGTACTTC. This gives the protein CATSRDLAGREQYF.

The chain has TRBV30 and TRBJ1-1, with D possibly TRBD1 on 5 matching bases. In germline, CDR1 is GTSNPN, CDR2 SVGIG (reference sequence). The CDR3 covers 13 residues. Deletions cut 1 base from V and 5 bases from J, with 11 bases between. The CDR3 nucleotides read TGTGCCTGGAGTGGATTGGCAGGGACTGAAGCTTTCTTT. This translates into CAWSGLAGTEAFF.

The rearrangement joins TRBV5-6 to TRBJ2-5; no reliable D call. Trimming stripped 2 bases from V and 7 bases from J, with 15 bases between. CDR3 length: 14 residues. CDR1 SGHDT and CDR2 YYEEEE come from the germline V gene. The CDR3 loop is CASSFFGSAGTQYF. CDR3 nucleotides: TGTGCCAGCAGCTTTTTTGGGTCCGCTGGGACCCAGTACTTC.

The V call is TRBV19, the J call TRBJ1-5, with D possibly TRBD1 on 6 matching bases. The CDR3 loop spans 15 amino acids. V lost 3 bases and J 1 base, leaving 10 bases between the germline ends. CDR1 LNHDA and CDR2 SQIVND come from the germline V gene (reference sequence). In DNA, the CDR3 is TGTGCCAGTAGTATGATAGGGGGAAGCAATCAGCCCCAGCATTTT. Amino acid sequence: CASSMIGGSNQPQHF.

The genes are TRBV4-3 and TRBJ2-1, with D maybe TRBD2 (7 bases). From germline, CDR1 is LGHNA and CDR2 YSLEER. V lost 0 bases to trimming and J lost 3 bases, with 12 bases between them. The CDR3 sequence is 16 residues long. CDR3 nucleotide sequence: TGCGCCAGCAGCCAAGATCAAGGGGGGGGCTACAATGAGCAGTTCTTC. Its protein is CASSQDQGGGYNEQFF.

The rearrangement links TRBV6-5 to TRBJ1-1; the D is unclear. Per the germline V gene, CDR1 is MNHEY and CDR2 is SVGAGI. The CDR3 consists of 14 residues. Trimming pared 2 bases from V and 0 bases from J, leaving 7 bases between. CDR3 sequence (DNA): TGTGCCAGCAGTTACAGAGGGATGAACACTGAAGCTTTCTTT. It codes for CASSYRGMNTEAFF.

This sequence joins TRBV7-8 and TRBJ2-1; D is perhaps TRBD2 (5 bases). V gave up 5 bases and J gave up 0 bases, with 17 bases separating them. CDR1 SGHVS and CDR2 FQNEAQ come from the germline V gene. The CDR3 contains 17 residues. The CDR3 DNA reads as TGTGCCAGCAGCCCCCGGACTTCTCAAAGCTCCTACAATGAGCAGTTCTTC. Its protein is CASSPRTSQSSYNEQFF. Filled out from reference TRBV7-8 and TRBJ2-1, the complete variable domain reads GAGVSQSPRYKVAKRGQDVALRCDPISGHVSLFWYQQALGQGPEFLTYFQNEAQLDKSGLPSDRFFAERPEGSVSTLKIQRTQQEDSAVYLCASSPRTSQSSYNEQFFGPGTRLTVL.